This TCR beta chain was captured by sequencing in a study of T-cell reconstitution after alpha-beta-depleted transplantation in children. Unique molecular identifiers were used in preparing the TCRbeta library. TCRdb re-called the PCR reads through MiXCR, storing one row per CDR3 protein. The sample contains about 200,000 distinct CDR3 sequences, 6.3% of which appear only once. Germline lookup yields CDR1 ENHRY and CDR2 SYGVKD. The V segment lost 2 bases and the J segment 5 bases; nucleotides outside the gene matches: 6. The CDR3 consists of 15 residues. Points from the study as a whole: TCRbeta diversity was high at day 60 in some patients (a result of surviving recipient T cells and thymic progenitors).

This clonotype was observed many times. The antigen is not known. The sequences come from PBMCs, collected before TCRalphabeta/CD19-depleted stem cell transplant. The rearrangement uses TRBV10-3 and TRBJ2-1, with 7 positions matching TRBD2. The sequence came from a girl in the first two years of life with combined immunodeficiency, due to receive a stem cell transplant. The CDR3 coding sequence is TGTGCCATCAGTGAGCGACGGGAGGAAAACAATGAGCAGTTCTTC. This encodes CAISERREENNEQFF.